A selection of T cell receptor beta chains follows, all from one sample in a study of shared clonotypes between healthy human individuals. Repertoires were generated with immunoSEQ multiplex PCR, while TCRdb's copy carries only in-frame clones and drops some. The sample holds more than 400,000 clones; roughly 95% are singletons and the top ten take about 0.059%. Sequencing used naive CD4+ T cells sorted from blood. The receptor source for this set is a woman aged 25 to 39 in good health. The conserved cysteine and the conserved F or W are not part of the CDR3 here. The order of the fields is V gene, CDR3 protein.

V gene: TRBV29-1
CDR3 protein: SALPGGANEKLF

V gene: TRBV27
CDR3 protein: ASSPRARLVMNEQF

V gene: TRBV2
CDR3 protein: ASGWTGYTGELF

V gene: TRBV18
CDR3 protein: ASSPVQGSYNEQF

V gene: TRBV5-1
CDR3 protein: ASSSQGEMNTEAF

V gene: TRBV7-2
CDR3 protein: ASSLGRNTEAF

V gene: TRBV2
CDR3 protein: ASSEFAELETQY

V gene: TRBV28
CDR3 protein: ASSLPESSGNTIY

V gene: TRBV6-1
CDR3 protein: ASSSGTRADEQY

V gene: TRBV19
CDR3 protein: ASSPKDLPYNEQF

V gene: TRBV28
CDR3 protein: ASRNQPYEQY

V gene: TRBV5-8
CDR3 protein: ASSVGTSGGGTQY

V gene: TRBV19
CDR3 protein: ASSISGPDRPQH

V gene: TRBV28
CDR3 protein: ASSTLQAREQF

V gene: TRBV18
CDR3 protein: ASSPPAHTGELF

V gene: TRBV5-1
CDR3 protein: ASSLTGDSTDTQY

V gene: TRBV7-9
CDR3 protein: ASSLEDPRVGTEAF

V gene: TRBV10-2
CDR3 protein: ASSDRAGGFYEQY

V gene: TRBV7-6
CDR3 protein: ASSLQGPLNEKLF

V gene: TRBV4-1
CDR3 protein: ASSLGQYTEAF

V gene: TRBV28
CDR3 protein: ASSFGVKPQH

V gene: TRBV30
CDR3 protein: AWSVGVGGSNEKLF

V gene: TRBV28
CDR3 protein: ASSLSRGASTEAF

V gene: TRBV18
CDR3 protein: ASSPSSGSYEQY

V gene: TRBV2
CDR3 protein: ASTGMNTEAF

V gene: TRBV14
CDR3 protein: ASSQDRGRGKTEAF

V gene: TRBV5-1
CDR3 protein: ASSSGTANSPLH

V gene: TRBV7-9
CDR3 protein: ASSLIGVGDGYT

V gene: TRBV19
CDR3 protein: ASSAHSRGTEAF

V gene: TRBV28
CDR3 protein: ASSFSSAGSNYGYT

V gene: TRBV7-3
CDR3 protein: ASSPRGAGGPPYYNEQF

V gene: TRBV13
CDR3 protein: ASSSREGTEAF

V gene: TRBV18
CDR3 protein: ASSPGTTVEKLF

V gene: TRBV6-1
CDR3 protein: ASSAYREQF

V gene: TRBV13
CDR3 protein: ASSLGQPVQGGAF

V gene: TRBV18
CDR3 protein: ASSWAGEVGEQF

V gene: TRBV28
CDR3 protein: ASSRDAGIGAQH

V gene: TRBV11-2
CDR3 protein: ASRSLRGYTGELF

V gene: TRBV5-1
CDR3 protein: ASRGYANEKLF

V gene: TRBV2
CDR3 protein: ASIQEVAGMNTEAF

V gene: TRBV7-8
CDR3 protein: ASSRGGEGETQY

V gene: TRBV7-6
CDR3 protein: ASSLVLVSEQF

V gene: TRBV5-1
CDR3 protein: ASRTSGSPGELF